These 27 T cell receptor beta chains came from one sample sequenced in a study of beta chain features in type 1 diabetes. Expressed TCRB transcripts were sequenced, since all the RNA that had been isolated was reverse transcribed. The data were produced by immunoSEQ multiplex PCR, yet TCRdb's version contains in-frame clones alone and is incomplete. The table has 150,000 to 190,000 clones, roughly 10% seen once. Sequences were obtained from central memory CD4+ T cells from blood. The receptors come from a man younger than 35 in good health.

This clone has just a few counts. CDR3 protein: CASSKGGQPYYGYTF. DNA of the CDR3: TGTGCCAGCAGTAAAGGGGGACAGCCTTACTATGGCTACACCTTC. The rearrangement joins TRBV2 to TRBJ1-2; 7 bases map to TRBD1. This CDR3 is built from 15 residues. CDR1 is SNHLY, CDR2 FYNNEI, per germline. V dropped 5 bases and J dropped 3; count of bases not matched to a gene: 9.

This clone was observed many times. The gene calls are TRBV29-1 and TRBJ2-4; a weak D match, TRBD2 (5 bases). There are 13 residues in the CDR3. The V end lost 5 bases, the J end lost 3 bases, and 11 bases lay between the germline ends. Germline values: CDR1 SQVTM, CDR2 ANQGSEA. The CDR3 spells CSVWEFSKNIQYF. In nucleotides, the CDR3 is TGCAGCGTTTGGGAGTTTAGCAAAAACATTCAGTACTTC.

This clone was found a few times. J is TRBJ2-6 and V is TRBV4-2; tentatively, D is TRBD2 (5 bases). The CDR3 loop spans 17 amino acids. With 0 bases removed from V and 1 base from J, the gap between germline ends came to 10 bases. CDR1 and CDR2 (germline): LGHNA, YNFKEQ. CDR3 bases: TGTGCCAGCAGCCAAGAGGGCAGGAGGTCTGGGGCCAACGTCCTGACTTTC. Translation gives CASSQEGRRSGANVLTF.

The V call is TRBV5-1, the J call TRBJ2-7, with no clear D. CDR1 is SGHRS, CDR2 YFSETQ, per germline. The CDR3 is 15 residues long. Trimming removed 0 bases from V and 0 bases from J, with 10 bases in between. CDR3 amino acids: CASSLEPGISYEQYF. In nucleotides, the CDR3 is TGCGCCAGCAGCTTGGAGCCTGGGATCTCCTACGAGCAGTACTTC.

This chain joins TRBV15 and TRBJ2-7, with 12 bases identical to TRBD2. Per germline, CDR1 LNHNV and CDR2 YYDKDF (reference sequence). There are 15 residues in the CDR3. V gave up 5 bases and J gave up 10 bases; unmatched junction bases: 12. The CDR3 reads CATSGKLAGGRRQYF. DNA for the CDR3: TGTGCCACCAGCGGAAAGCTAGCGGGAGGGCGGAGACAGTACTTC.

This clone was recorded at least ten times. The V and J genes are TRBV5-1 and TRBJ2-7, with 12 bases lining up with TRBD2. Germline-derived CDR1 and CDR2 are SGHRS and YFSETQ. V shed 5 bases and J 6 bases; nucleotides not matched to a gene: 6. This CDR3 has 14 residues. The chain's CDR3 is CASSSTSGSTEQYF. CDR3 coding DNA: TGCGCCAGCAGTTCGACTAGCGGGAGTACCGAGCAGTACTTC.

This clone showed up just a few times. J is TRBJ1-1 and V is TRBV5-1; 8 bases fit TRBD1. The V gene end was trimmed by 7 bases and the J gene end by 1 base; junction bases not matched to a gene: 6. The CDR3 sequence is 14 residues long. Germline loops: CDR1 SGHRS, CDR2 YFSETQ. The CDR3 region is CASAPGGTNTEAFF. The DNA of the CDR3 is TGCGCCAGCGCTCCAGGGGGCACGAACACTGAAGCTTTCTTT.

This clone was picked up many times. The sample carries other DNA sequences with the same CDR3. The J gene is TRBJ1-1, the V gene TRBV7-2; D is possibly TRBD1 (5 bases). The length of the CDR3 is 13 residues. In germline, CDR1 is SGHTA, CDR2 FQGNSA. V dropped 3 bases and J dropped 5 bases, with 10 bases sitting between them. The CDR3 protein is CASSFRDATEAFF. The CDR3 nucleotides are TGTGCCAGCAGCTTCAGGGACGCGACTGAAGCTTTCTTT.

The gene calls are TRBV29-1 and TRBJ2-7, with TRBD1 matching 9 bases. Losses at the gene ends were 3 bases for V and 5 bases for J; bases not matched to a gene: 5. The germline V gene encodes CDR1 SQVTM and CDR2 ANQGSEA. The CDR3 totals 13 residues. CDR3 protein: CSVEGQGINEQYF. In DNA, the CDR3 is TGCAGCGTTGAGGGACAGGGTATCAACGAGCAGTACTTC.

This clone was counted a few times. The J gene is TRBJ2-1, the V gene TRBV14; 8 bases agree with TRBD2. V was pared by 5 bases and J by 2 bases, with 11 bases of the junction left unmatched. Germline values: CDR1 SGHDN, CDR2 FVKESK. The CDR3 is 17 residues long. The CDR3 region is CASSSNVAGTAYNEQFF. The CDR3 DNA reads as TGTGCCAGCAGCTCTAACGTAGCGGGGACCGCCTACAATGAGCAGTTCTTC.

The chain carries TRBV6-1 and TRBJ2-4; unclear D gene. V lost 5 bases and J lost 5, with 13 bases in between. Germline CDR1 reads MNHNS; CDR2 reads SASEGT. The CDR3 spans 14 residues. The DNA of the CDR3 is TGTGCCAGCAGTTCCCCCGTGAACCAAAACATTCAGTACTTC. This gives the protein CASSSPVNQNIQYF.

In this sample, this clone turned up many times. The gene calls are TRBV29-1 and TRBJ2-4; D gene uncertain. Germline loops: CDR1 SQVTM, CDR2 ANQGSEA. V gave up 4 bases and J gave up 2 bases, with 9 bases separating them. The CDR3 totals 13 residues. The CDR3 DNA is TGCAGCGTTGCATGGGAAACCAAAAACATTCAGTACTTC. Amino acids: CSVAWETKNIQYF. Looking up the rest from reference TRBV29-1 and TRBJ2-4 gives the full variable domain: SAVISQKPSRDICQRGTSLTIQCQVDSQVTMMFWYRQQPGQSLTLIATANQGSEATYESGFVIDKFPISRPNLTFSTLTVSNMSPEDSSIYLCSVAWETKNIQYFGAGTRLSVL.

The chain uses TRBV18 and TRBJ2-2; unclear D gene. The V and J ends lost 1 base and 1 base respectively, with 10 bases between them. Germline V gene sequence: CDR1 KGHSH, CDR2 LQKENI. The CDR3 loop spans 16 amino acids. The CDR3 region has the DNA TGTGCCAGCTCACCACTGGCGGTGCTGAACACCGGGGAGCTGTTTTTT. Encoded protein: CASSPLAVLNTGELFF. The variable domain in full, with the rest retrieved from reference TRBV18 and TRBJ2-2, is NAGVMQNPRHLVRRRGQEARLRCSPMKGHSHVYWYRQLPEEGLKFMVYLQKENIIDESGMPKERFSAEFPKEGPSILRIQQVVRGDSAAYFCASSPLAVLNTGELFFGEGSRLTVL.

This chain connects TRBV18 to TRBJ2-1; no definite D call. CDR3 size: 12 residues. V gave up 2 bases and J gave up 13 bases, with 12 bases separating them. Germline V lookup: CDR1 KGHSH, CDR2 LQKENI. CDR3 in DNA: TGTGCCAGCTCACCAGCGGTTAACCGCCAGTTCTTC. Its protein product is CASSPAVNRQFF.

For the CDR3, the DNA is TGTGCCAGCAGCAACGGGCCCAGCTCCTACAATGAGCAGTTCTTC. Protein: CASSNGPSSYNEQFF. V and J are TRBV9 and TRBJ2-1; D gene ambiguous. The CDR3 has 15 amino acids. V was clipped by 4 bases and J by 0 bases, with 11 bases between them. Germline V gene data show CDR1 as SGDLS and CDR2 as YYNGEE.

The rearrangement links TRBV4-1 to TRBJ2-1, with TRBD1 identical over 9 bases. The CDR3 has 15 residues. The junction had 3 bases not matched to a gene; V was cut back by 1 base and J by 5 bases. Germline CDR1 is MGHRA and CDR2 is YSYEKL. Written as DNA, the CDR3 is TGCGCCAGCAGCCAAGCCGGGACAGGGAACAATGAGCAGTTCTTC. Amino acid sequence: CASSQAGTGNNEQFF.

V and J are TRBV7-2 and TRBJ2-2; TRBD2 agrees at 7 bases. This CDR3 region has 14 residues. Germline lookup yields CDR1 SGHTA and CDR2 FQGNSA. The trim removed 5 bases at V and 3 bases at J, leaving 3 bases unmatched. The CDR3 DNA is TGTGCCAGCAGCGGGACTAAATACACCGGGGAGCTGTTTTTT. Translated, it gives CASSGTKYTGELFF.

The gene calls are TRBV28 and TRBJ2-1, with 8 bases that match TRBD2. J lost 5 bases, V lost 7 bases, and 10 bases had no gene match. The CDR3 sequence is 15 residues long. Germline-derived CDR1 and CDR2 are MDHEN and SYDVKM. Written as DNA, the CDR3 is TGTGCCAGCAACCTCGAGGGACTAGGGCACAATGAGCAGTTCTTC. This encodes CASNLEGLGHNEQFF.

J is TRBJ1-6 and V is TRBV4-3, with D possibly being TRBD1 (5 bases). V gave up 0 bases and J gave up 6 bases, with 12 bases separating them. Germline loops: CDR1 LGHNA, CDR2 YSLEER. This CDR3 has 16 residues. In DNA form, the CDR3 reads TGCGCCAGCAGCCAAGATGGGGGGATGGTTAATTCACCCCTCCACTTT. This codes for CASSQDGGMVNSPLHF.

This clone was seen a few times. The chain has TRBV5-1 and TRBJ1-1; D is ambiguous. The V gene lost 3 bases and the J gene lost 6 bases, with 12 bases spanning the gap. This CDR3 contains 13 residues. The germline V gene encodes CDR1 SGHRS and CDR2 YFSETQ. CDR3 sequence: CASSSTNKAEAFF. The CDR3 DNA is TGCGCCAGCAGCTCAACCAATAAGGCTGAAGCTTTCTTT.

This rearrangement joins TRBV6-6 to TRBJ1-1; 7 bases are a match to TRBD1. Germline V gene sequence: CDR1 MNHNY, CDR2 SVGAGI (reference sequence). V lost 6 bases to trimming and J lost 7 bases; unmatched junction nucleotides: 11. This CDR3 has 14 residues. The CDR3: CASRNSRDRLEAFF. The CDR3 DNA reads as TGTGCCAGCAGAAATAGCCGGGACAGACTTGAAGCTTTCTTT.

This clone has just a few counts. The chain is built from TRBV4-3 and TRBJ2-1; no clear D gene. This CDR3 spans 15 amino acids. Trimming pared 3 bases from V and 7 bases from J, leaving 16 bases between. Germline V CDR1 and CDR2: LGHNA, YSLEER. The CDR3 DNA is TGCGCCAGCAGCCACACTGCGGAGCCCGCGAATGAGCAGTTCTTC. This sequence encodes CASSHTAEPANEQFF.

This clone was seen a handful of times. The V call is TRBV7-2, the J call TRBJ1-2; D gene ambiguous. The V end was cut by 2 bases, the J end by 7 bases, with 8 bases between. CDR1 SGHTA and CDR2 FQGNSA come from the germline V gene. The CDR3 spans 12 residues. CDR3 sequence reads: CASSLPYGGYTF. For the CDR3, the DNA is TGTGCCAGCAGCTTACCGTATGGTGGCTACACCTTC.

This clone was counted a few times. V usage is TRBV5-1 and J usage is TRBJ2-7; D not resolved. V lost 3 bases and J 5 bases, leaving 18 bases between the germline ends. This CDR3 region has 15 residues. Germline-derived CDR1 and CDR2 are SGHRS and YFSETQ. The CDR3 nucleotides are TGCGCCAGCAGCTCAATGGACGGCGGTCGGGACGAGCAGTACTTC. It is translated as CASSSMDGGRDEQYF.

This clone was counted a few times. The rearrangement links TRBV23-1 to TRBJ2-1; 9 nucleotides line up with TRBD2. TRBV23-1 is noted as an ORF with a role that remains uncertain. The CDR3 has 14 amino acids. V lost 7 bases, J lost 5 bases, and 6 bases stayed unmatched. CDR3 loop: CASTMTSGDNEQFF. The CDR3 bases are TGCGCCAGCACGATGACTAGCGGTGACAATGAGCAGTTCTTC.

The chain joins TRBV5-1 to TRBJ2-5; 9 bases match TRBD2. The V gene end was trimmed by 1 base and the J gene end by 3 bases; junction bases not matched to a gene: 4. The CDR3 is 15 amino acids. The germline V gene has CDR1 SGHRS and CDR2 YFSETQ. DNA for the CDR3: TGCGCCAGCAGCTTGCAGCTAGCGGGGAAAGAGACCCAGTACTTC. Amino acid sequence: CASSLQLAGKETQYF.

In this sample, this clone turned up a few times. V and J are TRBV28 and TRBJ2-5; perhaps TRBD2 as D (6 bases). The J call may be faulty, since TRBJ2-7 better matches the DNA end. Per the germline V gene, CDR1 is MDHEN and CDR2 is SYDVKM. The CDR3 extends over 13 amino acids. This chain's CDR3 is CATLGRSSYEQYF. The CDR3 bases are TGTGCCACCCTCGGGAGAAGCTCCTACGAGCAGTACTTC.